The 32 T cell receptor beta chains in this list originate from one sample, sequenced in a study of early T cells in non-severe SARS-CoV-2 infection. One entry per CDR3 protein results from TCRdb running MiXCR on the 5' RACE reads. Of around 40,000 distinct CDR3 sequences listed, 5% to 7% are singletons. What was sequenced was whole blood. These receptors came from an adult who was a healthcare worker with PCR-confirmed SARS-CoV-2 infection or an uninfected control (not recorded which).

This clonotype was found a few times. The rearrangement joins TRBV6-5 to TRBJ2-5; 9 bases are shared with TRBD2. There are 15 residues in the CDR3. J gave up 5 bases and V 5 bases, and 9 bases lay outside the gene matches. Germline CDR1 reads MNHEY; CDR2 reads SVGAGI. The CDR3 DNA is TGTGCCAGCAGTCCAATAGCGGGAGTTGGGGAGACCCAGTACTTC. Translation gives CASSPIAGVGETQYF.

This clonotype was observed at least ten times. The V call is TRBV3-1, the J call TRBJ2-3, with a tentative D call TRBD1 (7 bases). The length of the CDR3 is 12 residues. CDR1 is LGHDT and CDR2 is YNNKEL in the germline V gene (reference sequence). Trimming removed 3 bases from V and 9 bases from J, with 10 bases in between. The CDR3 sequence is CASSQTGRTQYF. DNA of the CDR3: TGTGCCAGCAGCCAGACAGGGAGGACGCAGTATTTT.

This chain links TRBV7-3 with TRBJ2-2; possibly TRBD2 for D (6 bases). V shed 5 bases and J shed 8 bases, with 21 bases lying between them. Germline CDR1 is SGHTA and CDR2 is FQGTGA. CDR3 length: 16 amino acids. CDR3 bases: TGTGCCAGCAGCCCCCCGCGGGGACCGGTTAAAGGGGAGCTGTTTTTT. It yields the protein CASSPPRGPVKGELFF.

This clonotype turned up a few times. V gene TRBV28 combines with J gene TRBJ1-1, with 7 nucleotides matching TRBD1. V lost 7 bases and J lost 11; bases outside the gene matches: 13. In germline, CDR1 is MDHEN, CDR2 SYDVKM. This CDR3 contains 13 residues. CDR3 in amino acids: CASTAQGGALAFF. DNA for the CDR3: TGTGCCAGCACCGCTCAGGGGGGCGCCCTCGCTTTCTTT.

V gene TRBV28 combines with J gene TRBJ2-5, with D unresolved. CDR3 length: 17 residues. CDR1 is MDHEN, CDR2 SYDVKM, per germline. Trimming left V 3 bases short and J 1 base short, with 18 bases between. The CDR3: CASSFRLSLGPQETQYF. CDR3 in DNA: TGTGCCAGCAGTTTTAGGCTATCATTGGGCCCCCAAGAGACCCAGTACTTC.

This clonotype was seen a few times. The chain links TRBV27 to TRBJ2-1, with 7 bases fitting TRBD2. Trimming removed 1 base from V and 7 bases from J; junction bases left unmatched: 4. This CDR3 region has 14 residues. CDR1 is MNHEY and CDR2 is SMNVEV in the germline V gene (reference sequence). As DNA, the CDR3 is TGTGCCAGCAGTTTATATGTCGGGAGGAATGAGCAGTTCTTC. Its protein product is CASSLYVGRNEQFF.

This clonotype qualifies as medium-sized. This rearrangement joins TRBV6-2 or TRBV6-3 to TRBJ2-1; no definite D call. The CDR3 is made up of 11 amino acids. Germline loops: CDR1 MNHEY, CDR2 SVGEGT. Between the trimmed V and J ends, which lost 4 bases and 6 bases, there was a span of 4 bases. The CDR3 DNA reads as TGTGCCAGCAGTTTCGTCAATGAGCAGTTCTTC. This sequence encodes CASSFVNEQFF.

This clonotype was picked up many times. This chain links TRBV7-9 with TRBJ2-3, with unresolved D. Trimming cost V 2 bases and J 7 bases, with 7 bases left between them. Germline V gene data show CDR1 as SEHNR and CDR2 as FQNEAQ (reference sequence). The CDR3 is 12 residues long. This CDR3 is CASSLTHNTQYF. For the CDR3, the DNA is TGTGCCAGCAGCTTAACCCATAATACGCAGTATTTT.

V and J are TRBV2 and TRBJ2-3; D is undetermined. The CDR3 runs to 14 residues. Germline CDR1 is SNHLY and CDR2 is FYNNEI. With 3 bases removed from V and 5 bases from J, the gap between germline ends came to 12 bases. The CDR3 coding sequence is TGTGCCAGCAGTGATAGTGCTCTACAAGATACGCAGTATTTT. Residues: CASSDSALQDTQYF.

The J gene is TRBJ1-4, the V gene TRBV3-1; TRBD1 is a possible D gene (5 bases). Per germline, CDR1 LGHDT and CDR2 YNNKEL (reference sequence). This CDR3 has 14 residues. Trimming cost V 4 bases and J 8 bases, with 14 bases left between them. CDR3 DNA sequence: TGTGCCAGCAGCCCCCACGGGGGTTTGGAAAAACTGTTTTTT. Its translation is CASSPHGGLEKLFF. Full variable domain (outside the CDR3, taken from reference TRBV3-1 and TRBJ1-4): DTAVSQTPKYLVTQMGNDKSIKCEQNLGHDTMYWYKQDSKKFLKIMFSYNNKELIINETVPNRFSPKSPDKAHLNLHINSLELGDSAVYFCASSPHGGLEKLFFGSGTQLSVL.

The chain combines TRBV28 with TRBJ2-7, with TRBD2 identical over 7 bases. The CDR3 consists of 15 residues. Germline V gives CDR1 MDHEN, CDR2 SYDVKM. J lost 8 bases, V lost 6 bases, and 16 bases had no gene match. In DNA form, the CDR3 reads TGTGCCAGCAGCTCTAGCGGAATCCCGGCTATGAAGCAGTACTTC. Encoded protein: CASSSSGIPAMKQYF. The variable domain in full, with the rest retrieved from reference TRBV28 and TRBJ2-7, is DVKVTQSSRYLVKRTGEKVFLECVQDMDHENMFWYRQDPGLGLRLIYFSYDVKMKEKGDIPEGYSVSREKKERFSLILESASTNQTSMYLCASSSSGIPAMKQYFGPGTRLTVT.

About this clonotype: At one of its ends the junction is not consistent with the germline gene, which may arise from a read error. J is TRBJ2-7 and V is TRBV5-6; tentative D call: TRBD1 (5 bases). The CDR3 has 12 amino acids. Germline assignment: CDR1 SGHDT and CDR2 YYEEEE. The CDR3 reads CVSSLAGLEQYF. The CDR3 region has the DNA TGTGTCAGCAGCTTGGCAGGGCTCGAGCAGTACTTC.

This clonotype was seen many times. The J gene is TRBJ2-7, the V gene TRBV11-2; D remains unclear. Trimming cost V 6 bases and J 3 bases, with 12 bases left between them. This CDR3 is built from 13 residues. Per germline, CDR1 SGHAT and CDR2 FQNNGV. In DNA, the CDR3 is TGTGCCAGCAGTTCGTCGAACAACTACGAGCAGTACTTC. This codes for CASSSSNNYEQYF.

The sample holds many counts of this clonotype. The J gene is TRBJ1-4, the V gene TRBV3-1; 7 bases align to TRBD1. The V and J ends lost 1 base and 4 bases, in that order; junction bases with no gene match: 6. The germline V gene has CDR1 LGHDT and CDR2 YNNKEL (reference sequence). This CDR3 spans 16 amino acids. The CDR3 is CASSQGGTVDNEKLFF. In DNA, the CDR3 is TGTGCCAGCAGCCAAGGGGGGACAGTCGATAATGAAAAACTGTTTTTT. The complete variable domain, with remaining parts taken from reference TRBV3-1 and TRBJ1-4, reads DTAVSQTPKYLVTQMGNDKSIKCEQNLGHDTMYWYKQDSKKFLKIMFSYNNKELIINETVPNRFSPKSPDKAHLNLHINSLELGDSAVYFCASSQGGTVDNEKLFFGSGTQLSVL.

This clonotype turned up a few times. This chain links TRBV6-6 with TRBJ2-1, with 14 nucleotides matching TRBD2. The CDR3 contains 14 residues. Trimming cost V 7 bases and J 7 bases; bases outside gene matches: 3. CDR1 and CDR2 from the germline V gene are MNHNY and SVGAGI (reference sequence). CDR3 DNA: TGTGCCAGCATAGGGACTAGCGGGAGAAATGAGCAGTTCTTC. This encodes CASIGTSGRNEQFF.

The V and J genes are TRBV21-1 and TRBJ1-3; TRBD1, the table's D call, was not compared with the DNA. TRBV21-1 is a pseudogene segment. The CDR3 extends over 15 amino acids. As DNA, the CDR3 is TGTGCCAACCATGGACAGAAGGACAGCAGAAACACCATATATTTT. It is translated as CANHGQKDSRNTIYF.

The chain carries TRBV2 and TRBJ2-5, with TRBD2 matching 8 bases. V gave up 4 bases and J gave up 1 base; unmatched junction bases: 5. The germline V gene has CDR1 SNHLY and CDR2 FYNNEI. The length of the CDR3 is 15 residues. The CDR3, as DNA: TGTGCCAGCAGTGGACTACTAGCGGCCCAAGAGACCCAGTACTTC. Amino acid sequence: CASSGLLAAQETQYF.

The chain couples TRBV28 to TRBJ2-1, with 9 bases aligning to TRBD1. V was pared by 8 bases and J by 7 bases, with 9 bases of the junction left unmatched. CDR1 is MDHEN, CDR2 SYDVKM, per germline. The CDR3 spans 14 residues. The CDR3 loop is CASEIRTGANEQFF. For the CDR3, the DNA is TGTGCCAGCGAAATTAGGACAGGGGCTAATGAGCAGTTCTTC.

The gene calls are TRBV2 and TRBJ2-3; no clear D. CDR3 length: 14 amino acids. The germline gives CDR1 SNHLY, CDR2 FYNNEI. Trimming shortened V by 6 bases and J by 3 bases, and 13 bases separated the two germline ends. The CDR3 here is CASSKEKKTDTQYF. CDR3 nucleotide sequence: TGTGCCAGCAGCAAGGAGAAAAAAACAGATACGCAGTATTTT.

The chain couples TRBV11-1 to TRBJ2-1, with 9 bases fitting TRBD2. The germline CDR1 and CDR2 sequences are SGHAT and FQDESV (reference sequence). The CDR3 totals 17 residues. V was clipped by 5 bases and J by 8 bases; unmatched bases: 16. CDR3 in DNA: TGTGCCAGCAGCCCCAGCCTGGGTAGCGGGAGTTTGGATGAGCAGTTCTTC. Translated: CASSPSLGSGSLDEQFF.

The gene calls are TRBV6-2 or TRBV6-3 and TRBJ2-3; tentatively, D is TRBD1 (7 bases). V was clipped by 5 bases and J by 4 bases, with 13 bases between them. The CDR3 runs to 14 residues. CDR1 MNHEY and CDR2 SVGEGT come from the germline V gene. Here the CDR3 DNA reads TGTGCCAGCAGTCAAACAGGGGAGGCAGATACGCAGTATTTT. Protein product: CASSQTGEADTQYF.

The rearrangement uses TRBV5-4 and TRBJ2-7; 10 nucleotides match TRBD1. V lost 4 bases, J lost 2 bases, and 3 bases stayed unmatched. Per the germline V gene, CDR1 is SGHNT and CDR2 is YYREEE (reference sequence). The CDR3 runs 14 residues. CDR3: CASSGGTGAYEQYF. The DNA of the CDR3 is TGTGCCAGCAGCGGCGGGACAGGGGCCTACGAGCAGTACTTC.

In this sample, this clonotype turned up many times. The rearrangement joins TRBV6-5 to TRBJ1-1, with a weak D call TRBD1 (6 bases). The CDR3 has 15 amino acids. Germline assignment: CDR1 MNHEY and CDR2 SVGAGI. V lost 5 bases, J lost 3 bases, and 16 bases lay in between. CDR3 DNA: TGTGCCAGCAGTCATACACAGGGATGGGACACTGAAGCTTTCTTT. It is translated as CASSHTQGWDTEAFF.

By share of the sample, this clonotype is medium-sized. This chain uses TRBV7-2 with TRBJ1-5, with a weak D call TRBD1 (5 bases). Germline loops: CDR1 SGHTA, CDR2 FQGNSA. Between the trimmed V and J ends, which lost 4 bases and 7 bases, there was a span of 11 bases. CDR3 length equals 13 residues. This chain's CDR3 is CASSWGTGQPQHF. In nucleotides, the CDR3 is TGTGCCAGCAGCTGGGGGACGGGGCAGCCCCAGCATTTT.

This clonotype was counted ten times or more. V is TRBV3-1 and J is TRBJ2-7; D not resolved. Trimming removed 1 base at V and 3 bases at J, with 10 bases between. The CDR3 extends over 14 amino acids. Per germline, CDR1 LGHDT and CDR2 YNNKEL (reference sequence). The CDR3 bases are TGTGCCAGCAGCCAAGCCGATCCCCTCTACGAGCAGTACTTC. The encoded protein is CASSQADPLYEQYF.

This clonotype was picked up many times. This sequence joins TRBV4-1 and TRBJ2-3, with D tentatively TRBD2 (6 bases). Germline CDR1 reads MGHRA; CDR2 reads YSYEKL. The CDR3 covers 15 residues. Trimming cost V 1 base and J 4 bases, with 12 bases left between them. The chain's CDR3 is CASSQGPGAADTQYF. The CDR3 DNA reads as TGCGCCAGCAGCCAAGGCCCGGGAGCGGCAGATACGCAGTATTTT.

The table lists this clonotype with a few counts. This chain uses TRBV28 with TRBJ1-6, with a possible D match to TRBD1 (6 bases). The CDR3 runs to 15 residues. Trimming removed 2 bases at V and 2 bases at J, with 7 bases between. Germline V lookup: CDR1 MDHEN, CDR2 SYDVKM. For the CDR3, the DNA is TGTGCCAGCAGTTTACGGGACACCTATAATTCACCCCTCCACTTT. The encoded protein is CASSLRDTYNSPLHF.

This clonotype has at least ten counts. V is TRBV3-1 and J is TRBJ2-7; 7 positions agree with TRBD2. The CDR3 has 16 residues. Germline assignment: CDR1 LGHDT and CDR2 YNNKEL (reference sequence). J was trimmed by 2 bases and V by 4 bases; bases with no gene match: 11. The CDR3: CASSPSGGGSPYEQYF. For the CDR3, the DNA is TGTGCCAGCAGCCCGTCGGGTGGCGGGAGCCCCTACGAGCAGTACTTC.

This clonotype was recorded at least ten times. The V gene is TRBV7-2, the J gene TRBJ1-5; D is possibly TRBD1 (5 bases). The CDR3 loop spans 15 amino acids. CDR1 is SGHTA, CDR2 FQGNSA, per germline. V lost 2 bases and J 4 bases, leaving 12 bases between the germline ends. The CDR3 DNA reads as TGTGCCAGCAGCTTAAAAGGGCAGGGAAATCAGCCCCAGCATTTT. This gives the protein CASSLKGQGNQPQHF.

The V and J genes are TRBV29-1 and TRBJ2-3; a weak D match, TRBD2 (5 bases). This CDR3 comprises 14 residues. The V gene's germline CDR1 is SQVTM and CDR2 ANQGSEA. The ends were cut back, 0 bases at V and 6 bases at J, with 13 bases in the middle. CDR3 region: CSVEDDASRDTQYF. The CDR3, as DNA: TGCAGCGTTGAAGATGATGCTAGCAGGGATACGCAGTATTTT.

This chain joins TRBV15 and TRBJ2-3; D might be TRBD2 (6 bases). The CDR3 length is 14 residues. Germline V gene sequence: CDR1 LNHNV, CDR2 YYDKDF (reference sequence). V was trimmed by 0 bases and J by 9 bases, leaving 13 bases between them. As DNA, the CDR3 is TGTGCCACCAGCAGAGAAGGGCCGGGGAGGACGCAGTATTTT. This translates into CATSREGPGRTQYF.

This clonotype was observed a few times. The genes are TRBV7-9 and TRBJ2-7, with D unresolved. Trimming pared 6 bases from V and 1 base from J, leaving 7 bases between. Germline CDR1 and CDR2: SEHNR and FQNEAQ (reference sequence). CDR3 size: 12 residues. CDR3 sequence: CASSLQSYEQYF. CDR3 coding DNA: TGTGCCAGCAGTTTACAGTCCTACGAGCAGTACTTC.